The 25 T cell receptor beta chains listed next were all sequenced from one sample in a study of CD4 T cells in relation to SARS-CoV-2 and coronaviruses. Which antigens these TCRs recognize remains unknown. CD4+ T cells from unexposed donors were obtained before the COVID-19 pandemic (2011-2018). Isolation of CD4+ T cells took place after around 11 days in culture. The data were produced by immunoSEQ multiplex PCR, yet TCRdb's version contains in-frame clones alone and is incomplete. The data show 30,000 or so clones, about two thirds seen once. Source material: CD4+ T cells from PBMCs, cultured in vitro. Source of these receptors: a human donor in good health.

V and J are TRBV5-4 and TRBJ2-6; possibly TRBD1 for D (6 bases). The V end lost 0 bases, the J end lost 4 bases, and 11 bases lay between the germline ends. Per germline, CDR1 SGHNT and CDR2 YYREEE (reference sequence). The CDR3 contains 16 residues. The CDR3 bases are TGTGCCAGCAGCTTGGATACAGGGTTCGGGGCCAACGTCCTGACTTTC. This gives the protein CASSLDTGFGANVLTF.

The CDR3 DNA follows: TGCGCCAGCAGCCAAGGACACTCACGTACTATCTCCTACGAGCAGTACTTC. Its protein product is CASSQGHSRTISYEQYF. The chain carries TRBV4-3 and TRBJ2-7; no definite D call. Germline assignment: CDR1 LGHNA and CDR2 YSLEER. V lost 1 base and J lost 0, with 16 bases in between. The CDR3 runs to 17 residues.

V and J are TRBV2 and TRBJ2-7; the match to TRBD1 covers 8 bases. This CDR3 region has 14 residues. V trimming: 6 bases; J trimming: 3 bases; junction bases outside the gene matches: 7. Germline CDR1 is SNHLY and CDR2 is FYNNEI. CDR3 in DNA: TGTGCCAGCAGACCCGGGACAGGCTACTACGAGCAGTACTTC. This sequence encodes CASRPGTGYYEQYF.

The CDR3 nucleotides read TGTGCCAGCAGTCGTCGACTAGCGGGAGGTAGTGGAGAGACCCAGTACTTC. It specifies CASSRRLAGGSGETQYF. The gene calls are TRBV14 and TRBJ2-5, with 13 bases identical to TRBD2. After removal of 6 bases from V and 4 bases from J, the junction contained 11 bases not matched to a gene. The CDR3 spans 17 residues. Per the germline V gene, CDR1 is SGHDN and CDR2 is FVKESK.

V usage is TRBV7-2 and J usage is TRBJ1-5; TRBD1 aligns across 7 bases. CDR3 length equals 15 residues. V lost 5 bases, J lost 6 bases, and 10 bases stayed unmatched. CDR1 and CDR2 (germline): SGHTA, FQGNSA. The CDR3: CASSPTGVTGQPQHF. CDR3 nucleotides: TGTGCCAGCAGCCCCACAGGGGTAACGGGTCAGCCCCAGCATTTT.

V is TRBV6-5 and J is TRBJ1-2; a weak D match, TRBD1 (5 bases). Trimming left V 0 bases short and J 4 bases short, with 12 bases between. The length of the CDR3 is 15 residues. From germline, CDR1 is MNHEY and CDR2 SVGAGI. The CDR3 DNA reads TGTGCCAGCAGTTACTCTTCGGGGGTAACCTATGGCTACACCTTC. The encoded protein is CASSYSSGVTYGYTF.

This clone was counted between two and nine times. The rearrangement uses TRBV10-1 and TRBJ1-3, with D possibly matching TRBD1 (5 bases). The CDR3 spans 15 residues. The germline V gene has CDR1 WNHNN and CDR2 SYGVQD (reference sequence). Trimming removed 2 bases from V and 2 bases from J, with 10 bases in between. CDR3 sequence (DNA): TGCGCCAGCAGTGAGGGGGGGGAGGCTGGAAACACCATATATTTT. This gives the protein CASSEGGEAGNTIYF.

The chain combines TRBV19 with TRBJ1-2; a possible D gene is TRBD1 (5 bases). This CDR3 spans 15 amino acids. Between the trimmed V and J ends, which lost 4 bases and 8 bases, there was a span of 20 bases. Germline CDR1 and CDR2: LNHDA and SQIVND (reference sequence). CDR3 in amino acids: CASSTSQVWGAGYTF. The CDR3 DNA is TGTGCCAGTAGTACCTCGCAGGTCTGGGGCGCGGGCTACACCTTC.

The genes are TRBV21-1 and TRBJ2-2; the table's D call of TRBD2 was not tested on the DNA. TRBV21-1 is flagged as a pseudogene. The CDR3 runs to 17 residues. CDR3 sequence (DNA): TGTGCCAGCAGCAAAGTAGCGGGGGAGGGTGGGTCCGGGGAGCTGTTTTTT. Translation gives CASSKVAGEGGSGELFF.

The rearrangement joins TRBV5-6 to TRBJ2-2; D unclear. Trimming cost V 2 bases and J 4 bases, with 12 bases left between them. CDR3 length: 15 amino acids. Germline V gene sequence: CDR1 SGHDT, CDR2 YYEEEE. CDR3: CASSFFSMGTGELFF. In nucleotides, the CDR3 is TGTGCCAGCAGCTTTTTCTCTATGGGCACCGGGGAGCTGTTTTTT. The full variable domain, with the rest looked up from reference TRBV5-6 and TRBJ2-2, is DAGVTQSPTHLIKTRGQQVTLRCSPKSGHDTVSWYQQALGQGPQFIFQYYEEEERQRGNFPDRFSGHQFPNYSSELNVNALLLGDSALYLCASSFFSMGTGELFFGEGSRLTVL.

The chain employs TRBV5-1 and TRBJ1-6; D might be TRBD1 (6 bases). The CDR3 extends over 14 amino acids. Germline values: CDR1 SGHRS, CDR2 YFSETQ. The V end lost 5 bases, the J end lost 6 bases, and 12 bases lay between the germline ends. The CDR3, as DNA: TGCGCCAGCAGGGCCGGGACAACTAATTCACCCCTCCACTTT. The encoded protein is CASRAGTTNSPLHF.

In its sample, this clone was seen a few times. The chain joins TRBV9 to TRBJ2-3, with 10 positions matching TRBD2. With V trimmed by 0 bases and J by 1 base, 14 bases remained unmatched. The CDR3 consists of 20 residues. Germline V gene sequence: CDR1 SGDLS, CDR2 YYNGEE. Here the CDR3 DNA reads TGTGCCAGCAGCGTAGCTGGGCTAGCGGGGGTAGTGGGGCGCACAGATACGCAGTATTTT. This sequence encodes CASSVAGLAGVVGRTDTQYF. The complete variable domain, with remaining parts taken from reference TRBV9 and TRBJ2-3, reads DSGVTQTPKHLITATGQRVTLRCSPRSGDLSVYWYQQSLDQGLQFLIQYYNGEERAKGNILERFSAQQFPDLHSELNLSSLELGDSALYFCASSVAGLAGVVGRTDTQYFGPGTRLTVL.

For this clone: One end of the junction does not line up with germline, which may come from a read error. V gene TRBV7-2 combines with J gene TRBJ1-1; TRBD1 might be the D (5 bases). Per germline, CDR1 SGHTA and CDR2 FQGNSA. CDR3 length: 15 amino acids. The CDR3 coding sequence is TGTGCCAGCAGATTAGGTTCGGGGCTAGAGACTGAAGCTTTCTTT. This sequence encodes CASRLGSGLETEAFF. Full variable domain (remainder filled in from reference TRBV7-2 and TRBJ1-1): GAGVSQSPSNKVTEKGKDVELRCDPISGHTALYWYRQSLGQGLEFLIYFQGNSAPDKSGLPSDRFSAERTGGSVSTLTIQRTQQEDSAVYLCASRLGSGLETEAFFGQGTRLTVV.

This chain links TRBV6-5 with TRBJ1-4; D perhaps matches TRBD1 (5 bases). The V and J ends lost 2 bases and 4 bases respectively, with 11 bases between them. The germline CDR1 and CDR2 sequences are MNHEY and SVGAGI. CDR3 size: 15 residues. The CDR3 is CASSYRAGRNEKLFF. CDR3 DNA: TGTGCCAGCAGTTACAGGGCAGGGCGTAATGAAAAACTGTTTTTT.

As DNA, the CDR3 is TGTGCCAGCAGTCCACCCCCGGGACAGGTGAATAGAGGCTACACCTTC. Encoded protein: CASSPPPGQVNRGYTF. The V and J genes are TRBV28 and TRBJ1-2; 8 nucleotides agree with TRBD1. The germline gives CDR1 MDHEN, CDR2 SYDVKM. This CDR3 contains 16 residues. V lost 5 bases to trimming and J lost 8 bases; unmatched junction nucleotides: 16.

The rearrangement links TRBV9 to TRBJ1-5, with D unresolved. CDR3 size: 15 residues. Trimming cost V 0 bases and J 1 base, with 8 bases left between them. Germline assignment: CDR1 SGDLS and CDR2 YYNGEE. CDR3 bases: TGTGCCAGCAGCGTAGGTACGGGAAGCAATCAGCCCCAGCATTTT. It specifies CASSVGTGSNQPQHF.

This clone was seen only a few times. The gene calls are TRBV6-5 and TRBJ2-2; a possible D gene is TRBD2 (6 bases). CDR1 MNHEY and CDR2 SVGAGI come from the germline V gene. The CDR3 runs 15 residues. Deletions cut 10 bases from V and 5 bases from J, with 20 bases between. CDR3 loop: CATDRGIGNTGELFF. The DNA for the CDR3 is TGTGCCACGGACCGGGGGATCGGGAATACCGGGGAGCTGTTTTTT.

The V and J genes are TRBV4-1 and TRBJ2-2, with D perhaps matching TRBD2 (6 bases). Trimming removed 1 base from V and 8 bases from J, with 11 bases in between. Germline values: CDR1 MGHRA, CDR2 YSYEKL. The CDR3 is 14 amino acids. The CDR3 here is CASSQARGVGELFF. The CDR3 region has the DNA TGCGCCAGCAGCCAAGCGCGCGGGGTTGGGGAGCTGTTTTTT.

CDR3 amino acids: CASSFGVREGYTF. CDR3 in DNA: TGCGCCAGCAGCTTTGGCGTCAGGGAAGGCTACACCTTC. The chain uses TRBV5-1 and TRBJ1-2, with D tentatively TRBD1 (5 bases). The V and J ends lost 2 bases and 8 bases respectively, with 13 bases between them. This CDR3 is 13 amino acids long. CDR1 and CDR2 from the germline V gene are SGHRS and YFSETQ.

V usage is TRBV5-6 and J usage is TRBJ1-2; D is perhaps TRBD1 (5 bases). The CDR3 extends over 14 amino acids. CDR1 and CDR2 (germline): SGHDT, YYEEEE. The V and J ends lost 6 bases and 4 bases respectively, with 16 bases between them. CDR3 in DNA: TGTGCCAGCATAAGATGGGGGGTTACCTATGGCTACACCTTC. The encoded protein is CASIRWGVTYGYTF.

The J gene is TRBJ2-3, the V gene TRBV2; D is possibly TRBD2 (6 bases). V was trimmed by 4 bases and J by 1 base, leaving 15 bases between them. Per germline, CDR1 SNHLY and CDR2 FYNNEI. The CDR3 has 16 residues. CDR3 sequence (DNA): TGTGCCAGCAGTGCGGGAGTTGGCCCCGGCACAGATACGCAGTATTTT. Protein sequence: CASSAGVGPGTDTQYF.

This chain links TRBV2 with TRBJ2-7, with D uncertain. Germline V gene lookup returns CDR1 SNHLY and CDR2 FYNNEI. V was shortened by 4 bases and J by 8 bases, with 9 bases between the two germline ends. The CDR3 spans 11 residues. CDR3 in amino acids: CASSAPRKQYF. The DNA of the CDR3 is TGTGCCAGCAGTGCCCCTCGTAAGCAGTACTTC.

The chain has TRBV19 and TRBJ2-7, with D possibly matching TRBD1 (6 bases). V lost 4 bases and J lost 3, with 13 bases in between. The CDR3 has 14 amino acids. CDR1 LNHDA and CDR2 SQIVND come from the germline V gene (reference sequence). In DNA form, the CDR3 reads TGTGCCAGTAGTAGGGGGCTTATAAACTACGAGCAGTACTTC. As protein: CASSRGLINYEQYF.

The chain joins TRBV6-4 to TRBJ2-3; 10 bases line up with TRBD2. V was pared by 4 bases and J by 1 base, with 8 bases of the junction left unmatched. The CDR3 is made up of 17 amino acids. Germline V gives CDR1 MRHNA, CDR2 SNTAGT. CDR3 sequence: CASSATSGGAGTDTQYF. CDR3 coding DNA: TGTGCCAGCAGTGCCACCAGCGGGGGGGCGGGCACAGATACGCAGTATTTT.

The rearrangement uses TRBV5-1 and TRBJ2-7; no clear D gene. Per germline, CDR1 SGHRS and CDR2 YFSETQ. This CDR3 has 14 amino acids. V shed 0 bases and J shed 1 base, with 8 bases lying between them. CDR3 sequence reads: CASSLVSGSYEQYF. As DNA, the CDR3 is TGCGCCAGCAGCTTGGTTTCGGGTTCCTACGAGCAGTACTTC.